Following are 9 T cell receptor beta chains from one sample sequenced in a study of blood T cell repertoires in COVID-19. Profiling relied on immunoSEQ multiplex PCR, and the TCRdb table lists in-frame clones only, not all of them. The sample has tens of thousands of clones, 90% seen once. What was sequenced was peripheral blood. The origin of the receptors is a man aged 40-50 years with acute or convalescent COVID-19.

In its sample, this clone was seen once. The rearrangement links TRBV2 to TRBJ2-1; 10 bases agree with TRBD2. Germline trimming cut 5 bases from V and 10 bases from J; bases unmatched to any gene: 8. Germline CDR1 and CDR2: SNHLY and FYNNEI. The CDR3 consists of 14 residues. CDR3 protein: CASSLLAGVNEQFF. The CDR3 DNA sequence: TGTGCCAGCAGTCTGCTAGCGGGAGTAAACGAGCAGTTCTTC.

The CDR3 DNA reads as TGCGCCAGCAGTGTTAGCGGGAGATGGGTCAATGAGCAGTTCTTC. This translates into CASSVSGRWVNEQFF. The V call is TRBV10-2, the J call TRBJ2-1; 9 bases are a match to TRBD2. This CDR3 is 15 amino acids long. CDR1 is WSHSY and CDR2 is SAAADI in the germline V gene. V shed 4 bases, J shed 6 bases, and the junction held 7 bases outside the gene matches.

The sample holds one count of this clone. The V call is TRBV2, the J call TRBJ1-5, with a possible D match to TRBD1 (6 bases). Per the germline V gene, CDR1 is SNHLY and CDR2 is FYNNEI. V lost 6 bases and J 3 bases, leaving 9 bases between the germline ends. The CDR3 has 13 amino acids. CDR3 loop: CASRGQANQPQHF. In nucleotides, the CDR3 is TGTGCCAGCAGGGGACAAGCCAATCAGCCCCAGCATTTT.

This chain links TRBV24-1 with TRBJ2-7; D is ambiguous. Germline values: CDR1 KGHDR, CDR2 SFDVKD. This CDR3 region has 11 residues. V was shortened by 12 bases and J by 3 bases, with 11 bases between the two germline ends. CDR3 protein: CAPEALYEQYF. In nucleotides, the CDR3 is TGTGCCCCCGAGGCCCTCTACGAGCAGTACTTC.

J is TRBJ2-5 and V is TRBV28; 7 bases map to TRBD2. The CDR3 totals 13 residues. The V gene end was trimmed by 4 bases and the J gene end by 3 bases; junction bases not matched to a gene: 2. Germline CDR1 and CDR2: MDHEN and SYDVKM. The CDR3 region is CASSSSGKETQYF. CDR3 DNA: TGTGCCAGCAGTTCCAGCGGGAAAGAGACCCAGTACTTC. The variable domain in full, completed from reference TRBV28 and TRBJ2-5, reads DVKVTQSSRYLVKRTGEKVFLECVQDMDHENMFWYRQDPGLGLRLIYFSYDVKMKEKGDIPEGYSVSREKKERFSLILESASTNQTSMYLCASSSSGKETQYFGPGTRLLVL.

In its sample, this clone was seen once. The chain combines TRBV10-1 with TRBJ2-4; D perhaps matches TRBD2 (5 bases). The CDR3 is 13 residues long. CDR1 and CDR2 (germline): WNHNN, SYGVQD (reference sequence). Trimming shortened V by 3 bases and J by 9 bases, and 12 bases separated the two germline ends. CDR3 amino acids: CASSDLVRGIQYF. CDR3 nucleotides: TGCGCCAGCAGTGATCTAGTTCGGGGCATTCAGTACTTC.

The CDR3 reads CASSPPWGRAGTDTQYF. Here the CDR3 DNA reads TGTGCCAGTAGCCCGCCTTGGGGGAGGGCCGGCACAGATACGCAGTATTTT. This chain connects TRBV19 to TRBJ2-3; TRBD2 agrees at 7 bases. Unmatched junction bases numbered 13, after V lost 6 bases and J lost 1 base. The CDR3 is 17 amino acids. CDR1 is LNHDA and CDR2 is SQIVND in the germline V gene (reference sequence).

CDR3 coding DNA: TGCGCCAGCAGCTTTGGGGACAGGCAAGGCTACACCTTC. Translated: CASSFGDRQGYTF. J is TRBJ1-2 and V is TRBV5-1, with 8 bases lining up with TRBD1. Germline CDR1 SGHRS, CDR2 YFSETQ. The CDR3 length is 13 residues. V lost 2 bases to trimming and J lost 8 bases; unmatched junction nucleotides: 5. Filled out from reference TRBV5-1 and TRBJ1-2, the complete variable domain reads KAGVTQTPRYLIKTRGQQVTLSCSPISGHRSVSWYQQTPGQGLQFLFEYFSETQRNKGNFPGRFSGRQFSNSRSEMNVSTLELGDSALYLCASSFGDRQGYTFGSGTRLTVV.

This chain uses TRBV7-8 with TRBJ1-1; TRBD1 matches at 7 bases. The CDR3 sequence is 15 residues long. The J segment lost 2 bases and the V segment lost 5 bases, leaving 8 bases of the junction unmatched. Germline CDR1 and CDR2: SGHVS and FQNEAQ. CDR3 amino acids: CASSERGTVNTEAFF. The CDR3 DNA reads as TGTGCCAGCAGCGAACGCGGGACAGTCAACACTGAAGCTTTCTTT. Full variable domain (remainder filled in from reference TRBV7-8 and TRBJ1-1): GAGVSQSPRYKVAKRGQDVALRCDPISGHVSLFWYQQALGQGPEFLTYFQNEAQLDKSGLPSDRFFAERPEGSVSTLKIQRTQQEDSAVYLCASSERGTVNTEAFFGQGTRLTVV.